These T cell receptor beta chains were read from a single sample in a study of T cell clones after liver transplantation. Data came from immunoSEQ multiplex PCR; TCRdb stores just in-frame clones and leaves some out. Of tens of thousands of clones listed, 90% are singletons. Specimen: CD4+ T cells from blood, collected before liver transplant. These receptors all come from a human donor who received a liver transplant. CDR3s include the opening cysteine and the closing phenylalanine or tryptophan. The D gene is left open where the match is weak. Size is omitted from some rows. Given values are once, few, many or a class for expanded clones.

abundance	d_gene	v_gene	j_gene	len	CDR3nt	CDR3aa
.	TRBD1	TRBV29-1	TRBJ2-1	16	TGCAGCGTTGTCCGCATCCGGGACAGGGGACTCAATGAGCAGTTCTTC	CSVVRIRDRGLNEQFF
once	.	TRBV10-3	TRBJ1-2	14	TGTGCCATCAGCCGCGGGGTTACTAACTATGGCTACACCTTC	CAISRGVTNYGYTF
.	TRBD2	TRBV5-1	TRBJ2-1	16	TGCGCCAGCAGCTTGGTTTCTAGCGGGAGGGCCGGTGAGCAGTTCTTC	CASSLVSSGRAGEQFF
.	TRBD2	TRBV5-1	TRBJ2-7	15	TGCGCCAGCAGCCTAGGGACTAGCGAGACCTACGAGCAGTACTTC	CASSLGTSETYEQYF
once	.	TRBV7-2	TRBJ1-1	14	TGTGCCAGCAGCTTACAGGGGTCCCACACTGAAGCTTTCTTT	CASSLQGSHTEAFF
.	.	TRBV6-1	TRBJ2-3	13	TGTGCCAGCAGCCTTGCGTGGGGGGATACGCAGTATTTT	CASSLAWGDTQYF
once	.	TRBV27	TRBJ2-7	13	TGTGCCAGCAGTTCTTCCAGGGTTTACGAGCAGTACTTC	CASSSSRVYEQYF
.	.	TRBV27	TRBJ1-5	13	TGTGCCAGCGGGCAGAAACTATATCAGCCCCAGCATTTT	CASGQKLYQPQHF
.	TRBD1	TRBV5-6	TRBJ2-2	14	TGTGCCACGTCACCGCAGGGGGTGACCGGGGAGCTGTTTTTT	CATSPQGVTGELFF
.	TRBD1	TRBV6-6	TRBJ2-5	15	TGTGCCACCAAAACAGGGGGTAGCAGACAAGAGACCCAGTACTTC	CATKTGGSRQETQYF
.	.	TRBV5-4	TRBJ2-7	13	TGTGCCAGCAGCTTTAAGGAGGGGGCAAGGGAGTACTTC	CASSFKEGAREYF
.	.	TRBV28	TRBJ2-2	14	TGTGCCAGCAGGGTCCCGGCGGGCACCGGGGAGCTGTTTTTT	CASRVPAGTGELFF
.	TRBD1	TRBV6-1	TRBJ1-5	15	TGTGCCAGCAGTACCAGGGGACAGCCGAATCAGCCCCAGCATTTT	CASSTRGQPNQPQHF
.	.	TRBV2	TRBJ2-3	13	TGTGCCAGCAGTACAGGGGGGGTAGATACGCAGTATTTT	CASSTGGVDTQYF
.	TRBD2	TRBV18	TRBJ2-1	17	TGTGCCAGCTCCCCTCCTAGATTCGGTAGCGGGACCAATGAGCAGTTCTTC	CASSPPRFGSGTNEQFF
.	.	TRBV14	TRBJ2-2	16	TGTGCCAGCAGCCAGAGACTGAGGGGGAACACCGGGGAGCTGTTTTTT	CASSQRLRGNTGELFF